Given below is one T cell receptor (beta chain) in context. This record comes from a study of blood T cell repertoires in COVID-19. Germline-derived CDR1 and CDR2 are SGHAT and FQNNGV. V lost 6 bases to trimming and J lost 2 bases, with 16 bases between them. The CDR3 totals 15 residues. Original analysis: Amplifying reference gene primers gave estimates of nucleated cell counts. TCRdb's copy holds only in-frame clones and misses some; the assay was immunoSEQ multiplex PCR. Clone size and the V and J calls come from that table; the DNA yielded D and trimming. The top ten clones hold 2.5% to 3.5% of a sample with roughly 200,000 clones, around 80% of them seen once.

The TCR comes from a woman of 80 years or more with active or convalescent COVID-19. The genes are TRBV11-2 and TRBJ1-1; D is ambiguous. Sequenced input: peripheral blood. CDR3 DNA: TGTGCCAGCAGGGACGGGGTAGATTCTAACACTGAAGCTTTCTTT. This codes for CASRDGVDSNTEAFF.